The next 32 T cell receptor beta chains were all read from a single sample in a study of cytomegalovirus exposure and HLA in healthy donors. 13 Jbeta primers and 60 Vbeta primers were used for the PCR. Sequenced by immunoSEQ multiplex PCR; TCRdb stores in-frame clones only, minus some. The sample consists of about 50,000 clones, around 80% of them appearing once. The sequenced sample was PBMCs. Every receptor here comes from a boy aged 5-17 years in good health and CMV-seropositive.

The V and J genes are TRBV9 and TRBJ2-3; TRBD1 might be the D (6 bases). The CDR3 is made up of 16 amino acids. Trimming removed 3 bases at V and 1 base at J, with 15 bases between. The germline V gene has CDR1 SGDLS and CDR2 YYNGEE. The CDR3 coding sequence is TGTGCCAGCAGCGAATTAAGGGGGTCTGGCACAGATACGCAGTATTTT. Amino acid sequence: CASSELRGSGTDTQYF.

On this clone itself: Germline and junction disagree at one end, which may indicate a read error. The chain is built from TRBV7-9 and TRBJ2-6; 7 nucleotides line up with TRBD1. The CDR3 totals 16 residues. Germline V gives CDR1 SEHNR, CDR2 FQNEAQ (reference sequence). The chain's CDR3 is CSSSSQTGVGANVLTF. CDR3 sequence (DNA): TGTTCCAGCAGCTCCCAAACAGGGGTCGGGGCCAACGTCCTGACTTTC. Full variable domain (remainder filled in from reference TRBV7-9 and TRBJ2-6): DTGVSQNPRHKITKRGQNVTFRCDPISEHNRLYWYRQTLGQGPEFLTYFQNEAQLEKSRLLSDRFSAERPKGSFSTLEIQRTEQGDSAMYLCSSSSQTGVGANVLTFGAGSRLTVL.

This clone was observed a few times. The V gene is TRBV9, the J gene TRBJ2-3; TRBD2 might be the D (6 bases). Germline V gives CDR1 SGDLS, CDR2 YYNGEE. V gave up 6 bases and J gave up 0 bases, with 14 bases separating them. CDR3 length: 15 amino acids. CDR3 sequence: CASKTGGASTDTQYF. CDR3 in DNA: TGTGCCAGCAAAACCGGCGGGGCGAGCACAGATACGCAGTATTTT.

This clone occurred a few times. The chain uses TRBV6-1 and TRBJ1-4; 8 nucleotides line up with TRBD1. Trimming took 4 bases from V and 7 from J; bases not matched to a gene: 8. Looked up from germline, CDR1 is MNHNS and CDR2 is SASEGT. The length of the CDR3 is 15 residues. The CDR3 loop reads CASSVQGQGTEKLFF. The CDR3 bases are TGTGCCAGCAGTGTCCAAGGACAGGGAACTGAAAAACTGTTTTTT.

This clone was counted only a few times. The J gene is TRBJ2-3, the V gene TRBV6-5; 9 nucleotides match TRBD2. J was trimmed by 2 bases and V by 8 bases; bases with no gene match: 5. The germline V gene encodes CDR1 MNHEY and CDR2 SVGAGI. This CDR3 is 14 amino acids long. The CDR3 sequence is CASARGGDTDTQYF. For the CDR3, the DNA is TGTGCCAGCGCGCGGGGGGGCGACACAGATACGCAGTATTTT.

V is TRBV6-6 and J is TRBJ2-1; D not certain. Per the germline V gene, CDR1 is MNHNY and CDR2 is SVGAGI (reference sequence). The CDR3 is 11 residues long. V was cut by 7 bases and J by 8 bases, with 9 bases left in between. CDR3 sequence (DNA): TGTGCCAGCATTCGTGGAGATGAGCAGTTCTTC. This encodes CASIRGDEQFF.

This clone appeared once. The chain is built from TRBV2 and TRBJ2-3; TRBD2 matches 10 bases. After removal of 5 bases from V and 4 bases from J, the junction contained 3 bases not matched to a gene. Germline V lookup: CDR1 SNHLY, CDR2 FYNNEI. The CDR3 extends over 14 amino acids. The DNA of the CDR3 is TGTGCCAGCAGTCAACTAGCGGGGCCAGATACGCAGTATTTT. Translating it yields CASSQLAGPDTQYF.

The CDR3 bases are TGCAGCGTTGACCGAGGCGGGACCGGGGAGCTGTTTTTT. This gives the protein CSVDRGGTGELFF. The chain is built from TRBV29-1 and TRBJ2-2; tentative D call: TRBD2 (5 bases). Trimming removed 3 bases at V and 5 bases at J, with 10 bases between. This CDR3 is built from 13 residues. Per germline, CDR1 SQVTM and CDR2 ANQGSEA.

V gene TRBV20-1 combines with J gene TRBJ2-3; D not certain. The CDR3 has 11 amino acids. Trimming left V 6 bases short and J 6 bases short, with 10 bases between. Germline V lookup: CDR1 DFQATT, CDR2 SNEGSKA (reference sequence). CDR3 DNA sequence: TGCAGTGCCTCTAGAGGTGATACGCAGTATTTT. Amino acid sequence: CSASRGDTQYF.

CDR3 DNA sequence: TGTGCCAGCAGCAAGAGACAGGGGGCTGGAATGAAGACCCAGTACTTC. Translated, it gives CASSKRQGAGMKTQYF. J is TRBJ2-5 and V is TRBV7-9, with 10 positions matching TRBD1. This CDR3 has 16 amino acids. Germline-derived CDR1 and CDR2 are SEHNR and FQNEAQ (reference sequence). Trimming cost V 5 bases and J 6 bases; bases outside gene matches: 12.

The rearrangement joins TRBV5-6 to TRBJ1-2, with 8 positions matching TRBD1. Germline CDR1 and CDR2: SGHDT and YYEEEE. J gave up 6 bases and V 5 bases, and 6 bases lay outside the gene matches. CDR3 size: 13 residues. CDR3 amino acids: CASRRTGINGYTF. CDR3 bases: TGTGCCAGCAGGCGGACAGGGATAAATGGCTACACCTTC.

V usage is TRBV5-4 and J usage is TRBJ1-2; D may be TRBD1 (6 bases). Germline V gives CDR1 SGHNT, CDR2 YYREEE (reference sequence). With 0 bases removed from V and 6 bases from J, the gap between germline ends came to 18 bases. CDR3 length: 16 amino acids. Here the CDR3 DNA reads TGTGCCAGCAGCTTGGAAATGGGGGCTCATTACGATGGCTACACCTTC. It encodes CASSLEMGAHYDGYTF. Full variable domain (outside the CDR3, taken from reference TRBV5-4 and TRBJ1-2): ETGVTQSPTHLIKTRGQQVTLRCSSQSGHNTVSWYQQALGQGPQFIFQYYREEENGRGNFPPRFSGLQFPNYSSELNVNALELDDSALYLCASSLEMGAHYDGYTFGSGTRLTVV.

The chain employs TRBV27 and TRBJ2-1; 10 nucleotides agree with TRBD2. Trimming took 7 bases from V and 5 from J; bases not matched to a gene: 8. Germline CDR1 MNHEY, CDR2 SMNVEV (reference sequence). This CDR3 is 15 amino acids long. CDR3 sequence reads: CASKRGGLLDNEQFF. The CDR3 DNA reads TGTGCCAGCAAGCGGGGGGGCCTATTAGACAATGAGCAGTTCTTC.

The chain joins TRBV18 to TRBJ2-7; a possible D gene is TRBD2 (6 bases). The CDR3 spans 15 residues. V shed 6 bases and J shed 5 bases, with 20 bases lying between them. CDR1 is KGHSH, CDR2 LQKENI, per germline. The CDR3 nucleotides are TGTGCCAGCTCGCAACTAGCCGGGCCCATTAACGAGCAGTACTTC. Encoded protein: CASSQLAGPINEQYF.

This chain uses TRBV5-1 with TRBJ2-2; 8 nucleotides match TRBD1. The V segment lost 2 bases and the J segment 3 bases; nucleotides outside the gene matches: 12. Looked up from germline, CDR1 is SGHRS and CDR2 is YFSETQ. The CDR3 is 18 amino acids. CDR3 residues: CASSFLVQGDRDTGELFF. DNA for the CDR3: TGCGCCAGCAGCTTTTTGGTACAGGGGGATAGGGACACCGGGGAGCTGTTTTTT.

In its sample, this clone was seen a few times. The chain is built from TRBV5-1 and TRBJ2-1; 7 positions match TRBD2. After removal of 1 base from V and 4 bases from J, the junction contained 8 bases not matched to a gene. The CDR3 has 16 amino acids. CDR1 is SGHRS and CDR2 is YFSETQ in the germline V gene. CDR3 residues: CASSLSLSGGYNEQFF. The CDR3 coding sequence is TGCGCCAGCAGCTTGTCCCTTTCGGGGGGTTACAATGAGCAGTTCTTC.

The chain combines TRBV5-6 with TRBJ2-3; 12 positions agree with TRBD2. Germline assignment: CDR1 SGHDT and CDR2 YYEEEE. The CDR3 contains 14 residues. V lost 4 bases to trimming and J lost 7 bases; unmatched junction nucleotides: 4. The CDR3 is CASSLAGGPYTQYF. The CDR3 bases are TGTGCCAGCAGCCTAGCGGGGGGGCCGTATACGCAGTATTTT.

This clone came up a few times. CDR3 protein: CATGQTSSGNTIYF. The CDR3, as DNA: TGTGCAACGGGACAGACAAGCTCTGGAAACACCATATATTTT. The V gene is TRBV6-1, the J gene TRBJ1-3; 7 bases match TRBD1. The CDR3 extends over 14 amino acids. Germline CDR1 MNHNS, CDR2 SASEGT.

This clone has only a few counts. The rearrangement joins TRBV7-8 to TRBJ2-1; weak D call: TRBD1 (5 bases). This CDR3 is 16 amino acids long. Germline values: CDR1 SGHVS, CDR2 FQNEAQ. V lost 3 bases and J lost 2, with 14 bases in between. The CDR3 DNA reads TGTGCCAGCAGCTTCAAAAGGACATTGACCTACAATGAGCAGTTCTTC. Protein sequence: CASSFKRTLTYNEQFF.

The chain employs TRBV11-2 and TRBJ1-6; possible D gene TRBD1, 6 bases. The CDR3 sequence is 17 residues long. CDR1 and CDR2 (germline): SGHAT, FQNNGV. Trimming cost V 5 bases and J 4 bases, with 18 bases left between them. Here the CDR3 reads CASSPIDRSPYNSPLHF. Here the CDR3 DNA reads TGTGCCAGCAGCCCAATCGACAGGAGCCCTTATAATTCACCCCTCCACTTT.

The V call is TRBV4-1, the J call TRBJ2-3; possibly TRBD2 for D (6 bases). The V end lost 5 bases, the J end lost 5 bases, and 11 bases lay between the germline ends. This CDR3 spans 13 amino acids. In germline, CDR1 is MGHRA, CDR2 YSYEKL. The CDR3, as DNA: TGCGCCAGCAGCACCCGGACTAAAGATACGCAGTATTTT. It is translated as CASSTRTKDTQYF.

The rearrangement links TRBV4-1 to TRBJ1-6, with D possibly TRBD1 on 5 matching bases. This CDR3 contains 19 residues. V lost 0 bases and J 0 bases, leaving 15 bases between the germline ends. CDR1 and CDR2 from the germline V gene are MGHRA and YSYEKL. The CDR3 DNA reads as TGCGCCAGCAGCCAAGAGGGGGGGGAAGTAAGCTCCTATAATTCACCCCTCCACTTT. Amino acid sequence: CASSQEGGEVSSYNSPLHF.

This sequence joins TRBV11-2 and TRBJ1-4; TRBD1 aligns across 7 bases. The ends lost 1 base at V and 6 bases at J; junction bases unmatched: 8. Germline CDR1 reads SGHAT; CDR2 reads FQNNGV. CDR3 length: 16 amino acids. CDR3 region: CASSLVDKGAYEKLFF. The DNA of the CDR3 is TGTGCCAGCAGCTTAGTCGATAAGGGGGCTTATGAAAAACTGTTTTTT.

This chain joins TRBV6-6 and TRBJ1-1, with 9 positions matching TRBD1. CDR1 and CDR2 from the germline V gene are MNHNY and SVGAGI (reference sequence). The CDR3 consists of 14 residues. The J segment lost 4 bases and the V segment lost 6 bases, leaving 6 bases of the junction unmatched. The CDR3 sequence is CASRGQGQVTEAFF. The CDR3 coding sequence is TGTGCCAGCAGGGGACAGGGTCAAGTCACTGAAGCTTTCTTT.

The CDR3 region is CASSQGIGGLGTNEKLFF. The CDR3 bases are TGCGCCAGCAGCCAAGGAATAGGGGGTTTGGGAACTAATGAAAAACTGTTTTTT. The chain links TRBV4-1 to TRBJ1-4; the D gene is possibly TRBD1 (6 bases). V lost 1 base, J lost 1 base, and 16 bases lay in between. Germline V CDR1 and CDR2: MGHRA, YSYEKL. The CDR3 covers 18 residues.

This chain connects TRBV5-5 to TRBJ1-2; a weak D match, TRBD1 (6 bases). CDR3 length: 17 residues. V lost 5 bases and J 1 base, leaving 21 bases between the germline ends. Germline-derived CDR1 and CDR2 are SGHKS and YYEKEE (reference sequence). The CDR3, as DNA: TGTGCCAGCAGACCGGGGGGCGACGTGCTATTTAACTATGGCTACACCTTC. Its protein is CASRPGGDVLFNYGYTF.

CDR3 nucleotides: TGTGCCACCAGCAGAGAGACCGTAACTAGCGGGGGGACAGATACGCAGTATTTT. Amino acids: CATSRETVTSGGTDTQYF. The chain couples TRBV15 to TRBJ2-3, with 12 bases lining up with TRBD2. V dropped 0 bases and J dropped 3; count of bases not matched to a gene: 7. CDR1 LNHNV and CDR2 YYDKDF come from the germline V gene (reference sequence). CDR3 length: 18 residues.

This clone was found a few times. The gene calls are TRBV10-3 and TRBJ2-3; D call uncertain. The length of the CDR3 is 15 residues. Trimming left V 10 bases short and J 4 bases short, with 21 bases between. Germline lookup yields CDR1 ENHRY and CDR2 SYGVKD. This CDR3 reads CATHPVSSSSDTQYF. The CDR3 nucleotides read TGTGCCACCCATCCGGTGTCTTCTTCGTCAGATACGCAGTATTTT.

The rearrangement links TRBV5-6 to TRBJ1-5; D not certain. The CDR3 contains 15 residues. Germline V CDR1 and CDR2: SGHDT, YYEEEE. The V end was cut by 0 bases, the J end by 3 bases, with 10 bases between. CDR3 sequence (DNA): TGTGCCAGCAGCTTGGCCGGAGATTTCAATCAGCCCCAGCATTTT. Its protein is CASSLAGDFNQPQHF.

The CDR3 loop reads CASSGRGTIAGELFF. For the CDR3, the DNA is TGTGCCAGCAGTGGCAGGGGGACGATAGCCGGGGAGCTGTTTTTT. The rearrangement uses TRBV2 and TRBJ2-2, with 7 bases aligning to TRBD1. Germline V gene lookup returns CDR1 SNHLY and CDR2 FYNNEI. V shed 4 bases, J shed 6 bases, and the junction held 8 bases outside the gene matches. The CDR3 loop spans 15 amino acids. Full variable domain (rest looked up from reference TRBV2 and TRBJ2-2): EPEVTQTPSHQVTQMGQEVILRCVPISNHLYFYWYRQILGQKVEFLVSFYNNEISEKSEIFDDQFSVERPDGSNFTLKIRSTKLEDSAMYFCASSGRGTIAGELFFGEGSRLTVL.

The chain recombines TRBV6-1 with TRBJ2-7, with 7 bases fitting TRBD1. The germline gives CDR1 MNHNS, CDR2 SASEGT. Losses at the gene ends were 8 bases for V and 4 bases for J; bases not matched to a gene: 5. CDR3 length: 12 residues. As DNA, the CDR3 is TGTGCCAGCGGGCAGGGGGTGTACGAGCAGTACTTC. Encoded protein: CASGQGVYEQYF.

The chain is built from TRBV5-1 and TRBJ2-5; 7 bases are shared with TRBD2. The trim removed 4 bases at V and 5 bases at J, leaving 11 bases unmatched. This CDR3 region has 15 residues. From germline, CDR1 is SGHRS and CDR2 YFSETQ. The CDR3 DNA sequence: TGCGCCAGCAGCATCACCACCCCCGGGAGGGAGACCCAGTACTTC. Its protein product is CASSITTPGRETQYF.